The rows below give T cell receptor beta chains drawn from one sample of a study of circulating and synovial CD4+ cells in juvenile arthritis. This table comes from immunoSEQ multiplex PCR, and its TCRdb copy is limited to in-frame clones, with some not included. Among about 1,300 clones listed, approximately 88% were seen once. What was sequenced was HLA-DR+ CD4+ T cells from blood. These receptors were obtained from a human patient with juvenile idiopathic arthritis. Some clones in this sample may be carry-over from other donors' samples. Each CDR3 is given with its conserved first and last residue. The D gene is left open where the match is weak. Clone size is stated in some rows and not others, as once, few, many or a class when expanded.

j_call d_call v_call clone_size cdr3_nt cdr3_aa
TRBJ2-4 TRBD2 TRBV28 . TGTGCCAGCAGTCCCCCGGCCCTGCTTAGCGGGGGAAACATTCAGTACTTC CASSPPALLSGGNIQYF
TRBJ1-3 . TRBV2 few TGTGCCAGCAGTATTGACTCTAGCTCTGGAAACACCATATATTTT CASSIDSSSGNTIYF
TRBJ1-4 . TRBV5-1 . TGCGCCAGCAGCTTGGTCCCAGGTTCTAATGAAAAACTGTTTTTT CASSLVPGSNEKLFF
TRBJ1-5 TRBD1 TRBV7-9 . TGTGCCAGCAGCCGGACAGGTCTCTTAAATCAGCCCCAGCATTTT CASSRTGLLNQPQHF
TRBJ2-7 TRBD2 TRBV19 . TGTGCCAGTAGTACCGAGCGGGAGGGGTACGAGCAGTACTTC CASSTEREGYEQYF
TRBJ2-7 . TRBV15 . TGTGCCACCAGCAAAGCGAAAAGCACCTACGAGCAGTACTTC CATSKAKSTYEQYF
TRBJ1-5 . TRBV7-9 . TGTGCCAGCAGCTTAGGGCCCGGCGGGGGTTTAGAACAGCCCCAGCATTTT CASSLGPGGGLEQPQHF
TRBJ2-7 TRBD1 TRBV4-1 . TGCGCCAGCAGCCAAGCCTCAGGGGGCTACGAGCAGTACTTC CASSQASGGYEQYF
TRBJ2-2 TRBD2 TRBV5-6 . TGTGCCAGCAGCTTTAAGGGAGGGGCCGGAAACACCGGGGAGCTGTTTTTT CASSFKGGAGNTGELFF
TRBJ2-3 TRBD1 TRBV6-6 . TGTGCCAGCAGTCGGGACAGGGACACAGATACGCAGTATTTT CASSRDRDTDTQYF